Detailed here is one T cell receptor beta chain. Antigen: not known. V lost 0 bases, J lost 5 bases, and 6 bases stayed unmatched. The CDR3 has 15 residues. Germline V gene data show CDR1 as SGHRS and CDR2 as YFSETQ. MiXCR, applied by TCRdb to the RT-PCR reads, yields one record per CDR3 protein. The sample lists about 780,000 distinct CDR3 sequences; less than 20% were seen once. This entry comes from a study of response to subunit inactivated influenza vaccine. Broader study findings: Authors suggested seasonal influenza vaccinations each recruit few new T cells.

This TCR was sampled from a man aged 45-65 years who received an inactivated influenza vaccine. Specimen: PBMCs from blood, collected about 5 days after vaccination. This chain uses TRBV5-1 with TRBJ2-3; 7 positions match TRBD1. This CDR3 is CASSLEGAGRDTQYF. As DNA, the CDR3 is TGCGCCAGCAGCTTGGAGGGGGCAGGTCGAGATACGCAGTATTTT.